The 15 T cell receptor beta chains below all came from one sample that was sequenced in a study of blood T cell repertoires in COVID-19. Only in-frame clones appear in the TCRdb table, and some are missing; sequencing was by immunoSEQ multiplex PCR. Found here are some 120,000 clones, roughly 83% of them singletons; the top ten hold roughly 15%. The sample comprised peripheral blood. These receptors were taken from a woman aged 50 to 60 with acute or convalescent COVID-19.

V is TRBV7-3 and J is TRBJ2-3; a weak D match, TRBD1 (5 bases). The germline CDR1 and CDR2 sequences are SGHTA and FQGTGA. With 3 bases removed from V and 6 bases from J, the gap between germline ends came to 7 bases. There are 12 residues in the CDR3. CDR3 sequence reads: CASSFPGDTQYF. The CDR3 region has the DNA TGTGCCAGCAGCTTCCCAGGGGATACGCAGTATTTT.

The V call is TRBV21-1, the J call TRBJ1-3. TRBV21-1 is listed as a pseudogene. This CDR3 spans 15 amino acids. Written as DNA, the CDR3 is TGTGCCAGCAGCTCCTGGACTCTCGGCGTAAACACCATATATTTT. This codes for CASSSWTLGVNTIYF.

This clone was observed a single time. The chain uses TRBV6-6 and TRBJ1-1, with 9 positions matching TRBD1. CDR1 and CDR2 (germline): MNHNY, SVGAGI (reference sequence). This CDR3 is built from 15 residues. Trimming at V came to 6 bases and at J to 1 base, leaving 6 bases not matched to a gene. DNA for the CDR3: TGTGCCAGCAGACGGGACAGGGCAGGGAACACTGAAGCTTTCTTT. Translation: CASRRDRAGNTEAFF.

V and J are TRBV2 and TRBJ1-1; TRBD1 matches at 7 bases. Germline loops: CDR1 SNHLY, CDR2 FYNNEI. V lost 6 bases, J lost 3 bases, and 4 bases stayed unmatched. The CDR3 loop spans 13 amino acids. The CDR3 coding sequence is TGTGCCAGCAGCCGGGGACAGTACACTGAAGCTTTCTTT. This translates into CASSRGQYTEAFF.

The chain employs TRBV30 and TRBJ2-7; 7 bases are shared with TRBD1. This CDR3 region has 13 residues. Trimming took 4 bases from V and 3 from J; bases not matched to a gene: 6. Germline V gene sequence: CDR1 GTSNPN, CDR2 SVGIG (reference sequence). CDR3 sequence (DNA): TGTGCCTGGAAGTACGCAGGGGGCTACGAGCAGTACTTC. It is translated as CAWKYAGGYEQYF.

This rearrangement joins TRBV19 to TRBJ2-2; 9 bases align to TRBD1. Trimming removed 4 bases from V and 0 bases from J; junction bases left unmatched: 3. This CDR3 is built from 16 residues. Looked up from germline, CDR1 is LNHDA and CDR2 is SQIVND (reference sequence). CDR3 coding DNA: TGTGCCAGTAGTACCCGACAGGGGGCGAACACCGGGGAGCTGTTTTTT. This sequence encodes CASSTRQGANTGELFF. Full variable domain (rest looked up from reference TRBV19 and TRBJ2-2): DGGITQSPKYLFRKEGQNVTLSCEQNLNHDAMYWYRQDPGQGLRLIYYSQIVNDFQKGDIAEGYSVSREKKESFPLTVTSAQKNPTAFYLCASSTRQGANTGELFFGEGSRLTVL.

The chain has TRBV19 and TRBJ1-6; 7 nucleotides line up with TRBD1. Losses at the gene ends were 2 bases for V and 6 bases for J; bases not matched to a gene: 4. The CDR3 extends over 15 amino acids. Germline loops: CDR1 LNHDA, CDR2 SQIVND (reference sequence). CDR3 sequence: CASSISNRGNSPLHF. The CDR3, as DNA: TGTGCCAGTAGTATATCTAACAGGGGTAATTCACCCCTCCACTTT.

The chain has TRBV11-2 and TRBJ2-1; TRBD2 agrees at 8 bases. The germline gives CDR1 SGHAT, CDR2 FQNNGV. The junction had 11 bases not matched to a gene; V was cut back by 5 bases and J by 8 bases. This CDR3 has 15 amino acids. The CDR3 loop is CASSPGTRAFDEQFF. CDR3 in DNA: TGTGCCAGCAGCCCCGGGACTAGGGCTTTTGATGAGCAGTTCTTC.

This clone was observed a few times. The chain combines TRBV5-1 with TRBJ2-5; the match to TRBD1 covers 7 bases. Germline assignment: CDR1 SGHRS and CDR2 YFSETQ. This CDR3 region has 18 residues. Trimming at V came to 1 base and at J to 1 base, leaving 13 bases not matched to a gene. The DNA for the CDR3 is TGCGCCAGCAGCTTGCGCCCCCCGAGGGGACAGATCCAAGAGACCCAGTACTTC. This sequence encodes CASSLRPPRGQIQETQYF.

This clone turned up a few times. The V and J genes are TRBV11-3 and TRBJ2-2, with TRBD1 matching over 8 bases. J lost 6 bases, V lost 4 bases, and 7 bases had no gene match. Germline assignment: CDR1 SGHNT and CDR2 YENEEA. This CDR3 spans 15 amino acids. The CDR3 protein is CASSSTAQGAGELFF. The CDR3 DNA reads TGTGCCAGCAGCTCCACCGCACAGGGGGCCGGGGAGCTGTTTTTT.

The V gene is TRBV19, the J gene TRBJ1-5; tentative D call: TRBD1 (5 bases). CDR1 is LNHDA and CDR2 is SQIVND in the germline V gene (reference sequence). V lost 3 bases and J lost 3, with 15 bases in between. The CDR3 covers 16 residues. CDR3 DNA sequence: TGTGCCAGTAGTATGGGGACTCAATCGAACAATCAGCCCCAGCATTTT. Its protein is CASSMGTQSNNQPQHF.

This clone was picked up a small number of times. The V and J genes are TRBV11-2 and TRBJ1-5; D remains unclear. CDR1 and CDR2 from the germline V gene are SGHAT and FQNNGV. With 4 bases removed from V and 5 bases from J, the gap between germline ends came to 9 bases. The CDR3 is 13 amino acids. CDR3 DNA sequence: TGTGCCAGCAGCTCGAGCCCTGATCAGCCCCAGCATTTT. Translating it yields CASSSSPDQPQHF.

The chain recombines TRBV4-1 with TRBJ1-2; a weak D match, TRBD1 (5 bases). CDR1 and CDR2 from the germline V gene are MGHRA and YSYEKL. This CDR3 contains 17 residues. The V end lost 0 bases, the J end lost 4 bases, and 18 bases lay between the germline ends. The CDR3 loop is CASSQDLRAGISYGYTF. The CDR3 nucleotides read TGCGCCAGCAGCCAAGATCTTAGGGCAGGGATTAGCTATGGCTACACCTTC.

The chain joins TRBV5-1 to TRBJ1-1; possible D gene TRBD1, 5 bases. V gave up 5 bases and J gave up 0 bases, with 20 bases separating them. The CDR3 spans 17 residues. Per the germline V gene, CDR1 is SGHRS and CDR2 is YFSETQ. Here the CDR3 reads CASSPPRQGIMNTEAFF. DNA of the CDR3: TGCGCCAGCAGTCCTCCCCGGCAGGGCATCATGAACACTGAAGCTTTCTTT. The full variable domain, its missing parts supplied by reference TRBV5-1 and TRBJ1-1, is KAGVTQTPRYLIKTRGQQVTLSCSPISGHRSVSWYQQTPGQGLQFLFEYFSETQRNKGNFPGRFSGRQFSNSRSEMNVSTLELGDSALYLCASSPPRQGIMNTEAFFGQGTRLTVV.

The rearrangement joins TRBV4-2 to TRBJ1-4, with TRBD1 identical over 11 bases. Germline values: CDR1 LGHNA, CDR2 YNFKEQ. This CDR3 has 17 residues. The J segment lost 3 bases and the V segment lost 4 bases, leaving 7 bases of the junction unmatched. The CDR3 region has the DNA TGTGCCAGCAGCCCAGGGACAGGGGGAAGGGCTAATGAAAAACTGTTTTTT. Translating it yields CASSPGTGGRANEKLFF.